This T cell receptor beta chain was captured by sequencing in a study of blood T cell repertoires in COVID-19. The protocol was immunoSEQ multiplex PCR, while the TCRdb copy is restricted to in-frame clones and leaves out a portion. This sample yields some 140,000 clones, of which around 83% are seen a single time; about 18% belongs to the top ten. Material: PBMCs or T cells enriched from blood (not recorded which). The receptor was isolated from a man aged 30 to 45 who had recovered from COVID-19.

CDR3 loop: CASSLQGYEQYV. In nucleotides, the CDR3 is TGTGCCAGCAGCCTACAGGGATACGAGCAGTACGTC. The chain carries TRBV11-2 and TRBJ2-7; a weak D match, TRBD1 (6 bases). This CDR3 has 12 residues. The ends were cut back, 5 bases at V and 4 bases at J, with 9 bases in the middle. Germline V gene lookup returns CDR1 SGHAT and CDR2 FQNNGV.